What follows are 25 T cell receptor beta chains derived from one specimen sequenced in a study of blood T cell repertoires in COVID-19. TCRdb keeps only in-frame clones here, not all; method: immunoSEQ multiplex PCR. There are fewer than 350,000 clones in the sample; approximately 86% occur only once, and 13% lies in the top ten. The specimen was peripheral blood. These receptors were obtained from a woman aged 70 to 79 with COVID-19, enrolled during active disease.

The rearrangement joins TRBV28 to TRBJ2-7, with 7 bases fitting TRBD2. This CDR3 is 16 amino acids long. V shed 3 bases and J 4 bases; nucleotides not matched to a gene: 12. CDR1 and CDR2 from the germline V gene are MDHEN and SYDVKM. The CDR3 bases are TGTGCCAGCAGTTTGGGTAACTCCCCGGGAGGTTACGAGCAGTACTTC. Amino acids: CASSLGNSPGGYEQYF.

Here the CDR3 DNA reads TGTGCCAGCAGCAAAGGACTAGCTACAGATACGCAGTATTTT. This gives the protein CASSKGLATDTQYF. V is TRBV7-2 and J is TRBJ2-3; TRBD2 matches at 8 bases. V trimming: 5 bases; J trimming: 3 bases; junction bases outside the gene matches: 4. The CDR3 is made up of 14 amino acids. Germline V gene lookup returns CDR1 SGHTA and CDR2 FQGNSA.

This chain connects TRBV19 to TRBJ1-2, with 7 bases matching TRBD1. This CDR3 region has 14 residues. V shed 6 bases and J 8 bases; nucleotides not matched to a gene: 12. Germline-derived CDR1 and CDR2 are LNHDA and SQIVND (reference sequence). The CDR3 DNA sequence: TGTGCCAGTAGCCGACAGGGAGAGGTCCGGGGCTACACCTTC. Its translation: CASSRQGEVRGYTF.

V and J are TRBV5-6 and TRBJ2-5; a possible D gene is TRBD1 (6 bases). This CDR3 has 14 amino acids. Germline CDR1 and CDR2: SGHDT and YYEEEE. V lost 4 bases and J lost 2, with 12 bases in between. This chain's CDR3 is CASSRQDRQETQYF. The DNA of the CDR3 is TGTGCCAGCAGCCGCCAGGACAGACAAGAGACCCAGTACTTC.

V gene TRBV19 combines with J gene TRBJ2-7, with unresolved D. The CDR3 extends over 13 amino acids. With 4 bases removed from V and 1 base from J, the gap between germline ends came to 8 bases. Germline CDR1 and CDR2: LNHDA and SQIVND (reference sequence). Here the CDR3 reads CASSTGKSYEQYF. The CDR3 region has the DNA TGTGCCAGTAGTACTGGCAAATCCTACGAGCAGTACTTC.

V usage is TRBV19 and J usage is TRBJ1-6, with D tentatively TRBD1 (5 bases). The CDR3 consists of 16 residues. V was pared by 1 base and J by 7 bases, with 14 bases between. The germline V gene encodes CDR1 LNHDA and CDR2 SQIVND (reference sequence). CDR3 loop: CASSIGTRTFNSPLHF. CDR3 sequence (DNA): TGTGCCAGTAGTATAGGAACGCGGACATTCAATTCACCCCTCCACTTT. The full variable domain, completed using reference TRBV19 and TRBJ1-6, is DGGITQSPKYLFRKEGQNVTLSCEQNLNHDAMYWYRQDPGQGLRLIYYSQIVNDFQKGDIAEGYSVSREKKESFPLTVTSAQKNPTAFYLCASSIGTRTFNSPLHFGNGTRLTVT.

V and J are TRBV7-2 and TRBJ2-1; TRBD2 might be the D (5 bases). There are 14 residues in the CDR3. With 5 bases removed from V and 0 bases from J, the gap between germline ends came to 8 bases. The germline V gene encodes CDR1 SGHTA and CDR2 FQGNSA. The CDR3 nucleotides are TGTGCCAGCAGCAACGGGAACTCCTACAATGAGCAGTTCTTC. Protein sequence: CASSNGNSYNEQFF.

The table lists this clone with a few counts. V gene TRBV9 combines with J gene TRBJ2-6; TRBD2 might be the D (6 bases). The CDR3 is 18 amino acids. V lost 0 bases and J lost 0, with 13 bases in between. CDR1 is SGDLS, CDR2 YYNGEE, per germline. The CDR3 here is CASSVEDGGISGANVLTF. The CDR3 coding sequence is TGTGCCAGCAGCGTAGAGGATGGGGGGATCTCTGGGGCCAACGTCCTGACTTTC.

The gene calls are TRBV28 and TRBJ2-7; TRBD2 agrees at 8 bases. This CDR3 has 14 residues. Germline CDR1 MDHEN, CDR2 SYDVKM. Trimming at V came to 6 bases and at J to 2 bases, leaving 6 bases not matched to a gene. CDR3 loop: CASSRGGPPYEQYF. In nucleotides, the CDR3 is TGTGCCAGCAGCCGGGGGGGCCCTCCCTACGAGCAGTACTTC.

This clone has just one count. This chain connects TRBV19 to TRBJ1-3, with 7 positions matching TRBD1. From germline, CDR1 is LNHDA and CDR2 SQIVND (reference sequence). The CDR3 has 15 residues. The V gene end was trimmed by 5 bases and the J gene end by 0 bases; junction bases not matched to a gene: 4. This CDR3 is CASSPGQPSGNTIYF. For the CDR3, the DNA is TGTGCCAGTAGTCCGGGACAGCCCTCTGGAAACACCATATATTTT. Full variable domain (rest looked up from reference TRBV19 and TRBJ1-3): DGGITQSPKYLFRKEGQNVTLSCEQNLNHDAMYWYRQDPGQGLRLIYYSQIVNDFQKGDIAEGYSVSREKKESFPLTVTSAQKNPTAFYLCASSPGQPSGNTIYFGEGSWLTVV.

The V gene is TRBV2, the J gene TRBJ1-6, with TRBD1 as a possible D gene (5 bases). The V end lost 1 base, the J end lost 0 bases, and 7 bases lay between the germline ends. The germline V gene has CDR1 SNHLY and CDR2 FYNNEI. The CDR3 contains 16 residues. This CDR3 reads CASSEEGYSYNSPLHF. The DNA for the CDR3 is TGTGCCAGCAGTGAAGAGGGGTACTCCTATAATTCACCCCTCCACTTT.

The chain links TRBV5-1 to TRBJ1-2; maybe TRBD1 (6 bases). The germline V gene encodes CDR1 SGHRS and CDR2 YFSETQ. The V end was cut by 3 bases, the J end by 4 bases, with 13 bases between. This CDR3 spans 14 amino acids. CDR3 protein: CASSSDTGLYGYTF. In nucleotides, the CDR3 is TGCGCCAGCAGCTCCGACACAGGGCTCTATGGCTACACCTTC.

This clone was picked up a small number of times. V and J are TRBV6-5 and TRBJ1-1; D uncertain. Germline values: CDR1 MNHEY, CDR2 SVGAGI. CDR3 length: 11 residues. Trimming cost V 0 bases and J 12 bases, with 8 bases left between them. CDR3 residues: CASSYSRKTFF. The CDR3 nucleotides read TGTGCCAGCAGTTACTCGAGGAAGACTTTCTTT.

The chain uses TRBV19 and TRBJ2-7; D might be TRBD2 (7 bases). With 7 bases removed from V and 3 bases from J, the gap between germline ends came to 13 bases. This CDR3 region has 13 residues. The germline V gene encodes CDR1 LNHDA and CDR2 SQIVND (reference sequence). The CDR3 loop is CASTNREGYEQYF. CDR3 bases: TGTGCCAGTACCAACAGGGAGGGCTACGAGCAGTACTTC.

This clone came up a few times. This chain links TRBV5-1 with TRBJ2-7; D might be TRBD1 (5 bases). V was trimmed by 4 bases and J by 0 bases, leaving 11 bases between them. CDR1 is SGHRS, CDR2 YFSETQ, per germline. CDR3 length: 14 residues. CDR3 sequence reads: CASSEQVSSYEQYF. The CDR3 DNA reads TGCGCCAGCAGCGAACAGGTCAGCTCCTACGAGCAGTACTTC.

This clone has just one count. This chain joins TRBV18 and TRBJ2-7; 9 bases line up with TRBD1. CDR1 and CDR2 (germline): KGHSH, LQKENI. The CDR3 loop spans 14 amino acids. V lost 3 bases, J lost 6 bases, and 6 bases stayed unmatched. The CDR3 loop is CASSPGQGDREQYF. For the CDR3, the DNA is TGTGCCAGCTCACCGGGACAGGGAGACCGCGAGCAGTACTTC.

The CDR3 spells CASSLGQGGEAFF. The CDR3 DNA follows: TGTGCCAGCAGCTTGGGACAGGGCGGTGAAGCTTTCTTT. This chain links TRBV5-5 with TRBJ1-1; 7 bases fit TRBD1. CDR3 length: 13 residues. CDR1 is SGHKS, CDR2 YYEKEE, per germline (reference sequence). The junction had 3 bases not matched to a gene; V was cut back by 0 bases and J by 7 bases.

The chain uses TRBV6-5 and TRBJ2-7; a weak D match, TRBD1 (6 bases). CDR1 is MNHEY, CDR2 SVGAGI, per germline. The CDR3 spans 12 residues. The V gene lost 11 bases and the J gene lost 2 bases, with 13 bases spanning the gap. The CDR3 sequence is CAGRDTTYEQYF. The CDR3 coding sequence is TGTGCCGGTCGGGACACAACCTACGAGCAGTACTTC.

The V gene is TRBV4-3, the J gene TRBJ1-6; D remains unclear. The CDR3 contains 16 residues. CDR1 is LGHNA, CDR2 YSLEER, per germline. Trimming pared 0 bases from V and 7 bases from J, leaving 13 bases between. The CDR3 sequence: CASSQDTRGENSPLHF. Here the CDR3 DNA reads TGCGCCAGCAGCCAAGATACGCGGGGTGAGAATTCACCCCTCCACTTT.

The chain combines TRBV24-1 with TRBJ2-1, with TRBD2 identical over 9 bases. Germline loops: CDR1 KGHDR, CDR2 SFDVKD. Trimming took 2 bases from V and 3 from J; bases not matched to a gene: 4. This CDR3 contains 16 residues. As DNA, the CDR3 is TGTGCCACCAGTGATTCTAGCGGGGCCTACTACAATGAGCAGTTCTTC. Its protein product is CATSDSSGAYYNEQFF.

The chain is built from TRBV6-1 and TRBJ1-6; 8 nucleotides agree with TRBD1. The junction had 10 bases not matched to a gene; V was cut back by 3 bases and J by 6 bases. The CDR3 length is 17 residues. Germline V gene sequence: CDR1 MNHNS, CDR2 SASEGT. The CDR3 spells CASSERQGWGLNSPLHF. The CDR3 DNA reads as TGTGCCAGCAGTGAGCGACAGGGGTGGGGACTTAATTCACCCCTCCACTTT.

The CDR3 reads CASSLWETSSYNSPLHF. DNA for the CDR3: TGCGCCAGCAGCTTGTGGGAGACTAGCTCCTATAATTCACCCCTCCACTTT. The chain uses TRBV5-1 and TRBJ1-6; no clear D. There are 17 residues in the CDR3. V was shortened by 1 base and J by 0 bases, with 11 bases between the two germline ends. Germline CDR1 is SGHRS and CDR2 is YFSETQ.

This sequence joins TRBV27 and TRBJ1-2; D unclear. CDR3 size: 14 residues. Trimming took off 5 bases at V and 1 base at J, with 11 bases between the two ends. CDR1 is MNHEY and CDR2 is SMNVEV in the germline V gene (reference sequence). CDR3: CASSPGRGNYGYTF. CDR3 sequence (DNA): TGTGCCAGCAGTCCAGGTCGGGGTAACTATGGCTACACCTTC.

The chain links TRBV14 to TRBJ2-5, with 10 bases fitting TRBD2. Germline-derived CDR1 and CDR2 are SGHDN and FVKESK. V was pared by 2 bases and J by 5 bases, with 8 bases of the junction left unmatched. The CDR3 consists of 16 residues. The chain's CDR3 is CASSQLAGAGRETQYF. CDR3 DNA: TGTGCCAGCAGCCAACTAGCGGGGGCGGGCCGGGAGACCCAGTACTTC.

This clone was picked up a small number of times. The chain uses TRBV30 and TRBJ1-1; no clear D. This CDR3 has 15 residues. V was shortened by 0 bases and J by 4 bases, with 15 bases between the two germline ends. The germline CDR1 and CDR2 sequences are GTSNPN and SVGIG (reference sequence). This CDR3 reads CAWSVWKVEVTEAFF. The DNA for the CDR3 is TGTGCCTGGAGTGTATGGAAGGTGGAGGTCACTGAAGCTTTCTTT. The full variable domain, in which reference TRBV30 and TRBJ1-1 provide the parts outside the CDR3, is SQTIHQWPATLVQPVGSPLSLECTVEGTSNPNLYWYRQAAGRGLQLLFYSVGIGQISSEVPQNLSASRPQDRQFILSSKKLLLSDSGFYLCAWSVWKVEVTEAFFGQGTRLTVV.